This passage covers 6 T cell receptor beta chains from one sample sequenced in a study of blood T cell repertoires in COVID-19. Clones were sequenced by immunoSEQ multiplex PCR, and TCRdb holds only the in-frame ones, with some missing. The data contain more than 300,000 clones, approximately 87% of them singletons. What was sequenced was peripheral blood. All receptors come from a woman in her 30s with COVID-19, enrolled during active disease.

V is TRBV15 and J is TRBJ2-2; 8 nucleotides align to TRBD2. This CDR3 comprises 18 residues. Trimming removed 0 bases from V and 5 bases from J; junction bases left unmatched: 11. Germline V gene sequence: CDR1 LNHNV, CDR2 YYDKDF (reference sequence). CDR3: CATSRDPAGASGTGELFF. The CDR3 bases are TGTGCCACCAGCAGAGATCCAGCGGGAGCCTCGGGTACCGGGGAGCTGTTTTTT.

J is TRBJ2-3 and V is TRBV19; 7 nucleotides match TRBD1. The germline gives CDR1 LNHDA, CDR2 SQIVND (reference sequence). Germline trimming cut 7 bases from V and 2 bases from J; bases unmatched to any gene: 6. CDR3 length: 14 residues. The DNA of the CDR3 is TGTGCCAGTAAACAGGGGCTTTCCACAGATACGCAGTATTTT. Translating gives CASKQGLSTDTQYF. Drawing the rest from reference TRBV19 and TRBJ2-3, the complete variable domain is DGGITQSPKYLFRKEGQNVTLSCEQNLNHDAMYWYRQDPGQGLRLIYYSQIVNDFQKGDIAEGYSVSREKKESFPLTVTSAQKNPTAFYLCASKQGLSTDTQYFGPGTRLTVL.

This rearrangement joins TRBV6-2 or TRBV6-3 to TRBJ2-7; TRBD2 agrees at 14 bases. The CDR3 spans 17 residues. The germline V gene has CDR1 MNHEY and CDR2 SVGEGT. Losses at the gene ends were 4 bases for V and 2 bases for J; bases not matched to a gene: 7. The CDR3 nucleotides read TGTGCCAGCAGTTTGGGACTAGCGGGAGCAAGAACCTACGAGCAGTACTTC. Translating it yields CASSLGLAGARTYEQYF.

The V gene is TRBV5-1, the J gene TRBJ2-1; 8 bases align to TRBD2. The CDR3 has 16 residues. From germline, CDR1 is SGHRS and CDR2 YFSETQ. After removal of 4 bases from V and 8 bases from J, the junction contained 14 bases not matched to a gene. The CDR3 here is CASSPGPRGRMDEQFF. The CDR3 coding sequence is TGCGCCAGCAGCCCCGGTCCTCGCGGGAGGATGGATGAGCAGTTCTTC. The whole variable domain, filled in from reference TRBV5-1 and TRBJ2-1, reads KAGVTQTPRYLIKTRGQQVTLSCSPISGHRSVSWYQQTPGQGLQFLFEYFSETQRNKGNFPGRFSGRQFSNSRSEMNVSTLELGDSALYLCASSPGPRGRMDEQFFGPGTRLTVL.

The rearrangement uses TRBV3-1 (or the pseudogene TRBV3-2) and TRBJ2-5, with D hard to call. This CDR3 comprises 13 residues. Germline-derived CDR1 and CDR2 are LGHDT and YNNKEL (reference sequence). Trimming stripped 1 base from V and 5 bases from J, with 8 bases between. The CDR3 loop reads CASSQVMRETQYF. CDR3 bases: TGTGCCAGCAGCCAAGTCATGCGGGAGACCCAGTACTTC.

The rearrangement uses TRBV18 and TRBJ2-7; TRBD1 is a possible D gene (5 bases). Germline CDR1 reads KGHSH; CDR2 reads LQKENI. Trimming pared 3 bases from V and 2 bases from J, leaving 14 bases between. The CDR3 runs 15 residues. CDR3 coding DNA: TGTGCCAGCTCACCGTTAGGGGCCATACCCTACGAGCAGTACTTC. Encoded protein: CASSPLGAIPYEQYF.